Presented here are 5 T cell receptor beta chains from one specimen sequenced in a study of blood T cell repertoires in COVID-19. Assay: immunoSEQ multiplex PCR; the TCRdb copy retains only in-frame clones and omits some. The sample has around 400,000 clones, around four fifths seen once. The specimen sequenced was PBMCs or T cells enriched from blood (not recorded which). These receptors were obtained from a woman aged 45-60 years who had recovered from COVID-19.

This sequence joins TRBV7-9 and TRBJ2-5, with 10 bases aligning to TRBD2. The CDR3 runs to 15 residues. The germline V gene has CDR1 SEHNR and CDR2 FQNEAQ (reference sequence). Germline trimming cut 0 bases from V and 5 bases from J; bases unmatched to any gene: 3. The CDR3: CASSLASGRAETQYF. Here the CDR3 DNA reads TGTGCCAGCAGCTTAGCCAGCGGGAGGGCCGAGACCCAGTACTTC.

The J gene is TRBJ2-7, the V gene TRBV2, with 7 bases matching TRBD1. Germline V gives CDR1 SNHLY, CDR2 FYNNEI. V dropped 1 base and J dropped 2; count of bases not matched to a gene: 8. This CDR3 is 16 amino acids long. CDR3 DNA: TGTGCCAGCAGTGAAGGACAGGGAAGTTTGACCTACGAGCAGTACTTC. It translates to CASSEGQGSLTYEQYF.

This sequence joins TRBV7-3 and TRBJ2-1; TRBD2 agrees at 7 bases. V lost 5 bases, J lost 6 bases, and 4 bases stayed unmatched. This CDR3 contains 13 residues. Per germline, CDR1 SGHTA and CDR2 FQGTGA. The CDR3 region is CASSLPGGNEQFF. CDR3 bases: TGTGCCAGCAGCCTGCCGGGGGGCAATGAGCAGTTCTTC.

The chain recombines TRBV4-1 with TRBJ1-1; 7 nucleotides agree with TRBD1. Trimming removed 3 bases from V and 7 bases from J; junction bases left unmatched: 2. Germline CDR1 and CDR2: MGHRA and YSYEKL. The CDR3 contains 12 residues. The CDR3 bases are TGCGCCAGCAGCCAGACAGGGATTGAAGCTTTCTTT. It is translated as CASSQTGIEAFF.

The genes are TRBV5-1 and TRBJ2-7; 7 positions match TRBD1. CDR1 and CDR2 (germline): SGHRS, YFSETQ. This CDR3 is 14 amino acids long. Germline trimming cut 1 base from V and 0 bases from J; bases unmatched to any gene: 1. As DNA, the CDR3 is TGCGCCAGCAGCTTGAGGGACAGCTCCTACGAGCAGTACTTC. It encodes CASSLRDSSYEQYF.